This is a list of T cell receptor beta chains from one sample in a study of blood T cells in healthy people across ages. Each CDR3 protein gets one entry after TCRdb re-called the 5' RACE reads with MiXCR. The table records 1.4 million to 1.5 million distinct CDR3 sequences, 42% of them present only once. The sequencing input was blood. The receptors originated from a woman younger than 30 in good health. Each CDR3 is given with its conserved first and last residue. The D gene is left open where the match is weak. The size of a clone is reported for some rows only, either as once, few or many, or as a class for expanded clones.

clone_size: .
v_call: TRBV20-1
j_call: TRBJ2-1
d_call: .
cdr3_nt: TGCAGTGCTAGAGCCCCCCAAGGGGGGAGGACCTACAATGAGCAGTTCTTC
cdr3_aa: CSARAPQGGRTYNEQFF

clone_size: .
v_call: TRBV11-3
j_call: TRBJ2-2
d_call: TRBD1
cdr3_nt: TGTGCCAGTAGACTGGGGACAGACACCGGGGAGCTGTTTTTT
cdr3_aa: CASRLGTDTGELFF

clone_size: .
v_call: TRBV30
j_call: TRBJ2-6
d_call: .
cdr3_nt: TGTGCCTGGAGTGTGAGGGGTCCTGGGGCCAACGTCCTGACTTTC
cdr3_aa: CAWSVRGPGANVLTF

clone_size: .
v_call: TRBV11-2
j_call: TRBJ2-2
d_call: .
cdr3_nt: TGTGCCAGCAGCCGGGTCAGCGGAGTCACCGGGGAGCTGTTTTTT
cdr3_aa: CASSRVSGVTGELFF

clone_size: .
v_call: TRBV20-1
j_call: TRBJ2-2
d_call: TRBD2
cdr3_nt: TGCAGTGCCTCAAGCGGGGTCGGGGAGCTGTTTTTT
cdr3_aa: CSASSGVGELFF

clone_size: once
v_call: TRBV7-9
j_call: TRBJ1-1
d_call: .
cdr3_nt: TGTGCCAGCAGCTTAGGAGGGGCTGGGCGGTACACTGAAGCTTTCTTT
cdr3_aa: CASSLGGAGRYTEAFF

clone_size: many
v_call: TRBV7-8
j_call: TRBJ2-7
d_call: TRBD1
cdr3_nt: TGTGCCAGCAGCTTAACCCTGGGACAGCTTTCGGCCTACGAGCAGTACTTC
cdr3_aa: CASSLTLGQLSAYEQYF

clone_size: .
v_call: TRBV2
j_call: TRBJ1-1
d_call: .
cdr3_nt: TGTGCCAGCAGTGAGGGGCCGTGGGGCACTGAAGCTTTCTTT
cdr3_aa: CASSEGPWGTEAFF

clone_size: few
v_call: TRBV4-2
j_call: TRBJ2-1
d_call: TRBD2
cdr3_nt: TGTGCCAGCAGCCAACTAGCGGGAGGTCGGAATGAGCAGTTCTTC
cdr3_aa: CASSQLAGGRNEQFF

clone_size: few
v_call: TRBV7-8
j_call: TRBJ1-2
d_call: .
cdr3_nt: TGTGCCAGCAGCTCAACTATTAACTATGGCTACACCTTC
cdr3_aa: CASSSTINYGYTF

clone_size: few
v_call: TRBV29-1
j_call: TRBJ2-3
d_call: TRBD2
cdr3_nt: TGCAGCGTTGAGGGGTTAGCGGGAGTTACAGATACGCAGTATTTT
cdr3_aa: CSVEGLAGVTDTQYF

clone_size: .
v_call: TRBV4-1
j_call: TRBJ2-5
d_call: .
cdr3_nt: TGCGCCAGCAGCCAAGTAATAGCGGTCCAAGAGACCCAGTACTTC
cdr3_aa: CASSQVIAVQETQYF

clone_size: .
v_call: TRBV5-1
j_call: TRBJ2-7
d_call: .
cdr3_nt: TGCGCCAGCAGCTTGGGACAGGCTTTAAGCTCCTACGAGCAGTACTTC
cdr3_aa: CASSLGQALSSYEQYF

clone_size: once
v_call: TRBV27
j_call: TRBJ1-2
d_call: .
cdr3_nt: TGTGCCAGCAGCCTCCGGGGAAACTATGGCTACATCTTC
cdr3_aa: CASSLRGNYGYIF

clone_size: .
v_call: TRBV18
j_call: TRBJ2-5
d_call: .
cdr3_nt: TGTGCCAGCTCACCTGGACCTCCCAAGCAGTACTTC
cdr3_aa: CASSPGPPKQYF

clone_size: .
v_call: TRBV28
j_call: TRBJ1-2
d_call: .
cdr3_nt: TGTGCCAGCAGTTTCACCGTTCGGCCAGGCTACACCTTC
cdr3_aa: CASSFTVRPGYTF

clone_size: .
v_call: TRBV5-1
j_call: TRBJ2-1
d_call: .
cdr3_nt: TGCGCCAGCAGCATCCTTAGCGGACCCTACAATGAGCAGTTCTTC
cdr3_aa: CASSILSGPYNEQFF

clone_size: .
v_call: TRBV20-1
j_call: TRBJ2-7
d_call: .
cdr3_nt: TGCAGTGCTTCCCACCAGGGGCCCATAAGCTCCTACGAGCAGTACTTC
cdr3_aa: CSASHQGPISSYEQYF

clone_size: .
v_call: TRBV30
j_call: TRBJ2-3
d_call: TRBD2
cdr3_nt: TGTGCCTGGAGCTCATATAGCGGGGGGGCTGGCACAGATACGCAGTATTTT
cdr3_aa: CAWSSYSGGAGTDTQYF

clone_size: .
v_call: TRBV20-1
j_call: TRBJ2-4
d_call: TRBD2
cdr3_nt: TGCAGTGCTAGAGATCTCCGAAGGCTAGCGGGAGCTCCCGAGCTGTACTTC
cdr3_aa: CSARDLRRLAGAPELYF

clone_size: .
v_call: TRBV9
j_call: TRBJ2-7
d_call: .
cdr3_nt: TGTGCCAGCAGCGATTGGGGGGCCTTACGTCGCGAGCAGTACTTC
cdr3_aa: CASSDWGALRREQYF

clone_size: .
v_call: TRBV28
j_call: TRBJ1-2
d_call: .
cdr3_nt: TGTGCCAGCAGGACCACGAAGGACTATGGCTACACCTTC
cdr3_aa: CASRTTKDYGYTF

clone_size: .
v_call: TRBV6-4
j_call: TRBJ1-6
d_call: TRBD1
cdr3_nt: TGTGCCAGCAGTGAGGCAGGGGGCAGATCACCCCTCCACTTT
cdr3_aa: CASSEAGGRSPLHF

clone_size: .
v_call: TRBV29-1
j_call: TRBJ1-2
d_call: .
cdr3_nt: TGCAGCGTCAGGGCTGGGGGCGCGGGTGGCTACACCTTC
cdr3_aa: CSVRAGGAGGYTF

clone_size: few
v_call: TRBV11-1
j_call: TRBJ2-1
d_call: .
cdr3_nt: TGTGCCAGCAGAGGGGCAGGGATGAGTGAGCAGTTCTTC
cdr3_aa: CASRGAGMSEQFF

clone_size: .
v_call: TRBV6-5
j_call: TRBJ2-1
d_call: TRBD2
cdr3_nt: TGTGCCAGCAGTTACTATAGCGGGGCCTACAATGAGCAGTTCTTC
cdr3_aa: CASSYYSGAYNEQFF

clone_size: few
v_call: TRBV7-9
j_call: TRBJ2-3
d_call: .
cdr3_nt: TGTGCCAGCAGCTTAGCCCCCAGGCTAGAAGATACGCAGTATTTT
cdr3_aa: CASSLAPRLEDTQYF

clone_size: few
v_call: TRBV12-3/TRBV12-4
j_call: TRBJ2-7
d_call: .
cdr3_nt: TGTGCCAGCAGTCGGACAGAGGCCTACGAGCAGTACTTC
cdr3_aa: CASSRTEAYEQYF

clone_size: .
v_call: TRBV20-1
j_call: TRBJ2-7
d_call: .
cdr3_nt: TGCAGTGGGACCAACTCCTACGAGCAGTACTTC
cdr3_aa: CSGTNSYEQYF

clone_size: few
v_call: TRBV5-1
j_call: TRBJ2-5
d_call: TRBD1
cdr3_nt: TGCGCCAGCTCCTCTGGGGACAGGGATTTGGGGGAGCAGTACTTC
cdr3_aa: CASSSGDRDLGEQYF

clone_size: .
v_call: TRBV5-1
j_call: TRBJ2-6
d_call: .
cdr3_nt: TGCGCCAGCAGCTTGGAGGTCAGGGTGGGGGCCAACGTCCTGACTTTC
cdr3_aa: CASSLEVRVGANVLTF

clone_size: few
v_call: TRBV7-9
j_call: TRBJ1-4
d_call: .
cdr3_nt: TGTGCCACATCCTCGGGGAGTTCGACTAATGAAAAACTGTTTTTT
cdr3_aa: CATSSGSSTNEKLFF

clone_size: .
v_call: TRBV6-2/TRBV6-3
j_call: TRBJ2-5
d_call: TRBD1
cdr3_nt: TGTGCCAGCAGCACCGGGACAGGGTTGTACCAAGAGACCCAGTACTTC
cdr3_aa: CASSTGTGLYQETQYF

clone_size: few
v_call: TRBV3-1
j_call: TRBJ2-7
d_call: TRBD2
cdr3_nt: TGTGCCAGCAGCCAAGTGGGACTAGCGGACCTTAGCTCCTACGAGCAGTACTTC
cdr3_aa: CASSQVGLADLSSYEQYF

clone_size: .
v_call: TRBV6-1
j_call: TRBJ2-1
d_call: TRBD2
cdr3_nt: TGTGCCAGCAGTGACAACCCCGGGACTAGCGTCTACAATGAGCAGTTCTTC
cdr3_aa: CASSDNPGTSVYNEQFF

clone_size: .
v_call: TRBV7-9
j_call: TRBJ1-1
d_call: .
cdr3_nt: TGTGCCAGCAGCCCTTCCGGGGAGACTTATGAAGCTTTCTTT
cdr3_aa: CASSPSGETYEAFF

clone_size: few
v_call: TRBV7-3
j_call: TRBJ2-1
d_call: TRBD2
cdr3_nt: TGTGCCAGCAGCCTTAGCGGGGGGGCTAACAATGAGCAGTTCTTC
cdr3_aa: CASSLSGGANNEQFF

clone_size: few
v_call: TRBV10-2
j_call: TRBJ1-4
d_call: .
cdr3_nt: TGCGCCAGCGCATGGGGGCCTAATGAAAAACTGTTTTTT
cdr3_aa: CASAWGPNEKLFF

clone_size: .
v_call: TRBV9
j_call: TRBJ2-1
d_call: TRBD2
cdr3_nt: TGTGCCAGCAGCGTAGGGTGGGAGGGTAATGAGCAGTTCTTC
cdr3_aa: CASSVGWEGNEQFF

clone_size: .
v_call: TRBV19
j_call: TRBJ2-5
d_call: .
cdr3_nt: TGTGCCAGTAGCGTGGACCTAAAGAAACTGGCTCTAGAGACCCAGTACTTC
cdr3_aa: CASSVDLKKLALETQYF

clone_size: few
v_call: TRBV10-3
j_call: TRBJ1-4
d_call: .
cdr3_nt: TGTGCCATCAGTGAACGGGTCCTTAATGAAAAACTGTTTTTT
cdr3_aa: CAISERVLNEKLFF

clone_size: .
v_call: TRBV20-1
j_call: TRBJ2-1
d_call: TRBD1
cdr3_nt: TGCAGTGCCAACCCCGGGACAGGGGACAATGAGCAGTTCTTC
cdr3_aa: CSANPGTGDNEQFF

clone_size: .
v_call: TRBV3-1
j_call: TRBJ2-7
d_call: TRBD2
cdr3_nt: TGTGCCAGCAGGCCGTTAGCGGGCAATGAGCAGTACTTC
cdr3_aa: CASRPLAGNEQYF

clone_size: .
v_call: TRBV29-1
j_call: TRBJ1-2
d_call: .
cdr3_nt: TGCAGCGCAGTAGGGGGGGAGGGTGGCTACACCTTC
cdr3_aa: CSAVGGEGGYTF

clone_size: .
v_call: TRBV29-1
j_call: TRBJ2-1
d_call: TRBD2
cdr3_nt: TGCAGCGGGGCTAGCGGAACCTACGAGCAGTTCTTC
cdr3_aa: CSGASGTYEQFF

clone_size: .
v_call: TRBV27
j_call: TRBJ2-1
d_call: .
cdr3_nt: TGTGCCAGCAGTTTATCGGTAAGCGATGAGCAGTTCTTC
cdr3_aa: CASSLSVSDEQFF

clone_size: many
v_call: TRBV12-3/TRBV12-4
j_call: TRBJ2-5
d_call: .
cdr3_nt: TGTGCCAGCAGTTCAGGGGTTCAAGAGACCCAGTACTTC
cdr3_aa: CASSSGVQETQYF

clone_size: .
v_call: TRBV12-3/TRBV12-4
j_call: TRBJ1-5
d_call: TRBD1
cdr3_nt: TGTGCCAGCACCAAGACAGGGGGTTTCAATCAGCCCCAGCATTTT
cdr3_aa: CASTKTGGFNQPQHF

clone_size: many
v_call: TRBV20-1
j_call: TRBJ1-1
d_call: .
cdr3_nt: TGCAGTGCTGTACCAGGGACCGTGAACACTGAAGCTTTCTTT
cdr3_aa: CSAVPGTVNTEAFF

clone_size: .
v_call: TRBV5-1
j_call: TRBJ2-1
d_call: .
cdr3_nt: TGCGCCAGCAGCTTGGCCTGGGCGTATTTTTACAATGAGCAGTTCTTC
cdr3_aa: CASSLAWAYFYNEQFF

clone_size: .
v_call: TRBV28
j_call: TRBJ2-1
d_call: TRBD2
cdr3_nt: TGTGCCAGCAGGCGAGGACTAGCGGGAAGGAAGCAGTTCTTC
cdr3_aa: CASRRGLAGRKQFF

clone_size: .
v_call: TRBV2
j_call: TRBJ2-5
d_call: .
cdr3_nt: TGTGCCAGCAGTGAAAACGAGACCCAGTACTTC
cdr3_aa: CASSENETQYF

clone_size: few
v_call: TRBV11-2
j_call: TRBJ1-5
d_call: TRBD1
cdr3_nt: TGTGCCAGCAGCTTAGTTGCGGGACAGGCCAAAAACAGATTCGGTTATAGCAATCAGCCCCAGCATTTT
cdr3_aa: CASSLVAGQAKNRFGYSNQPQHF

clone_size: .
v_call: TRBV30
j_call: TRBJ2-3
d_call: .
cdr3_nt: TGTGCCTGGAGTCATTCGGGGGATACGCAGTATTTT
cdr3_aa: CAWSHSGDTQYF